Sequencing of this T cell receptor (beta chain) was carried out in a study of Ad26.COV2.S vaccination and SARS-CoV-2 variants. Treatment meaning: some 20 received Ad26.COV2.S at low or high dose, single or two shots; roughly 5 received placebo; per-sample allocation not given. Sampling happened 63 days after the first vaccine or placebo injection. In Boston, an adult donor aged 18-55 years took part. Wuhan-strain spike was delivered by a replication-incompetent Ad26 vector. In regard to this clone: Its antigen is not known.

Study-wide results and caveats: Participants in the vaccine arm had higher spike-specific TCR breadth; placebo recipients had lower.

Repertoires were generated with immunoSEQ multiplex PCR, while TCRdb's copy carries only in-frame clones and drops some. The data contain around 450,000 clones, about 90% of them singletons. The CDR3 spans 11 residues. Trimming left V 6 bases short and J 6 bases short, with 6 bases between. Germline-derived CDR1 and CDR2 are WSHSY and SAAADI. This chain uses TRBV10-2 with TRBJ2-1; TRBD2 might be the D (6 bases). This clonotype was sampled from a person aged 18-65 years who received the Ad26.COV2.S COVID-19 vaccine or a placebo. This sample comprised peripheral blood, obtained in a trial of Ad26.COV2.S vaccine versus placebo. The CDR3 DNA follows: TGCGCCAGCAGGACTAGCAATGAGCAGTTCTTC. This sequence encodes CASRTSNEQFF.